This T cell receptor (beta chain) was sequenced in a study of blood T cell repertoires in COVID-19. The overall study: Specimens from acute and convalescent COVID-19 originated in the United States, Italy and Spain. PBMCs, B-cell-depleted T cells, or T cells provided the cDNA or gDNA that made up the material.

Authors' analysis steps: Scientists estimated how many nucleated cells there were by amplifying reference gene primers. Assay: immunoSEQ multiplex PCR; the TCRdb copy retains only in-frame clones and omits some. D and trimming were read from the DNA, whereas the V and J calls and clone size are those reported in that table. The sample contains tens of thousands of clones, roughly 80% of which appear only once. Germline CDR1 reads SNHLY; CDR2 reads FYNNEI. The germline V and J ends were trimmed by 3 bases and 4 bases, with 15 bases remaining between them. The CDR3 has 15 amino acids. The sample was peripheral blood. This sequence joins TRBV2 and TRBJ1-2; D unclear. This sequence originates from a woman in her 70s with acute or convalescent COVID-19. For the CDR3, the DNA is TGTGCCAGCAGTGATCTCGGGGAAGTCAGCTATGGCTACACCTTC. This sequence encodes CASSDLGEVSYGYTF.